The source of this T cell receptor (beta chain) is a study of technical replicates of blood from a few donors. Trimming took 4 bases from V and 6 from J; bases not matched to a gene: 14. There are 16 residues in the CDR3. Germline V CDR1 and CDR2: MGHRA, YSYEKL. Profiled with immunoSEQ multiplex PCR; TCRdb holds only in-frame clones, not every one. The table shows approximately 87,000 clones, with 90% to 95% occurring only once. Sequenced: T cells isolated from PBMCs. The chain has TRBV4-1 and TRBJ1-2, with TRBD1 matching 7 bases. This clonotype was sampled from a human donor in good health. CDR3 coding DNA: TGCGCCAGCAGCCGCATCAATTTTGAGGGGGCCCATGGCTACACCTTC. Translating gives CASSRINFEGAHGYTF.